The 9 T cell receptor beta chains below were found in one sample sequenced in a study of T-cell reconstitution after alpha-beta-depleted transplantation in children. Library preparation (for TCRbeta) was performed with unique molecular identifiers. TCRdb called the PCR reads again in MiXCR, with one record for every CDR3 protein. The sample includes fewer than 700,000 distinct CDR3 sequences, 10% to 15% seen only once; the top ten take over 2%. The sequenced sample was PBMCs, mostly from graft donor cells, obtained 360 days after TCRalphabeta/CD19-depleted stem cell transplant. These receptors were obtained from a male patient aged 10 to 17 who had a stem cell transplant for acute myeloid leukemia, so the T cells may come from the graft donor.

V gene TRBV7-8 combines with J gene TRBJ2-7, with 11 bases fitting TRBD2. V lost 6 bases and J lost 3; bases outside the gene matches: 7. The CDR3 sequence is 15 residues long. From germline, CDR1 is SGHVS and CDR2 FQNEAQ. The DNA of the CDR3 is TGTGCCAGCAGAATGACTAGCGGGATAGGCTACGAGCAGTACTTC. This encodes CASRMTSGIGYEQYF.

This clonotype was detected only a few times. V is TRBV2 and J is TRBJ2-2, with a possible D match to TRBD1 (5 bases). Germline V gene sequence: CDR1 SNHLY, CDR2 FYNNEI. The CDR3 is 17 amino acids. Trimming removed 2 bases from V and 0 bases from J, with 13 bases in between. The CDR3 region has the DNA TGTGCCAGCAGTGAATGGGGCGGAACCGCGAACACCGGGGAGCTGTTTTTT. This gives the protein CASSEWGGTANTGELFF.

The gene calls are TRBV12-3 or TRBV12-4 and TRBJ1-4; D is undetermined. The CDR3 consists of 14 residues. Trimming removed 6 bases from V and 4 bases from J, with 12 bases in between. CDR3 protein: CASRGWASNEKLFF. CDR3 DNA sequence: TGTGCCAGCAGGGGATGGGCCAGTAATGAAAAACTGTTTTTT.

The V and J genes are TRBV4-3 and TRBJ2-1; D perhaps matches TRBD2 (6 bases). Between the trimmed V and J ends, which lost 4 bases and 3 bases, there was a span of 13 bases. Germline V lookup: CDR1 LGHNA, CDR2 YSLEER. This CDR3 is built from 15 residues. DNA for the CDR3: TGCGCCAGCAGCCCGGGTCGGGGGTTCTACAATGAGCAGTTCTTC. Amino acids: CASSPGRGFYNEQFF.

J is TRBJ2-5 and V is TRBV7-9; no clear D. Germline-derived CDR1 and CDR2 are SEHNR and FQNEAQ (reference sequence). The CDR3 has 16 amino acids. Trimming took off 2 bases at V and 3 bases at J, with 16 bases between the two ends. In DNA, the CDR3 is TGTGCCAGCAGCTTATTTAAGCAGGCCGATAAAGAGACCCAGTACTTC. Translated: CASSLFKQADKETQYF. Variable domain in full (rest from reference TRBV7-9 and TRBJ2-5): DTGVSQNPRHKITKRGQNVTFRCDPISEHNRLYWYRQTLGQGPEFLTYFQNEAQLEKSRLLSDRFSAERPKGSFSTLEIQRTEQGDSAMYLCASSLFKQADKETQYFGPGTRLLVL.

The V call is TRBV7-2, the J call TRBJ2-3; 10 bases are shared with TRBD2. The V gene's germline CDR1 is SGHTA and CDR2 FQGNSA. CDR3 length equals 17 residues. V dropped 5 bases and J dropped 2; count of bases not matched to a gene: 10. As DNA, the CDR3 is TGTGCCAGCAGCCGACCCTTAGCGGGAGGATACACAGATACGCAGTATTTT. Translated, it gives CASSRPLAGGYTDTQYF.

The rearrangement links TRBV12-3 or TRBV12-4 to TRBJ1-1, with 9 bases matching TRBD1. The CDR3 loop spans 13 amino acids. V was pared by 6 bases and J by 7 bases, with 6 bases of the junction left unmatched. CDR3 in DNA: TGTGCCAGCAGAATGGGACAGGGCGTTGAAGCTTTCTTT. Protein: CASRMGQGVEAFF.

The chain carries TRBV24-1 and TRBJ2-1; D unclear. The CDR3 spans 17 residues. Germline lookup yields CDR1 KGHDR and CDR2 SFDVKD. V was trimmed by 3 bases and J by 0 bases, leaving 14 bases between them. The CDR3 DNA is TGTGCCACCAGTGATCGTGCATCGGCCGGCTCCTACAATGAGCAGTTCTTC. Amino acids: CATSDRASAGSYNEQFF.

A remark on this clonotype: Since a much larger clone is just one base distant, this may be a read error. V gene TRBV12-3 or TRBV12-4 combines with J gene TRBJ2-6; 8 bases align to TRBD1. V gave up 8 bases and J gave up 0 bases; unmatched junction bases: 15. This CDR3 comprises 19 residues. CDR3 in DNA: TGTGCCAGCTGGCCAAATCCGGGACAGGTTAGCTCTGGGGCCAACGTCCTGACTTTC. The encoded protein is CASWPNPGQVSSGANVLTF.